The entry below describes one T cell receptor (beta chain). Authors' methods: From reference gene primer amplification, estimates of nucleated cell counts were derived. Generated by immunoSEQ multiplex PCR, the TCRdb table keeps only in-frame clones and is missing some. V and J calls and clone size are copied from that table; D and trimming were computed from the DNA. The sample yields fewer than 100,000 clones, 87% seen once. The data belong to a study of blood T cell repertoires in COVID-19. Study context: Samples of COVID-19 (acute and convalescent) were obtained from the United States, Italy and Spain. PBMCs, B-cell-depleted T cells, or T cells were the source of the cDNA or gDNA that made up the material.

Input material: peripheral blood. This sequence was found in a man aged 70-80 years with acute or convalescent COVID-19.

CDR3 in DNA: TGTGCCAGCAGTGAAGTGGGGGGACGCCAGGCGATAGGCAATCAGCCCCAGCATTTT. Its protein product is CASSEVGGRQAIGNQPQHF. The chain has TRBV2 and TRBJ1-5, with a possible D match to TRBD1 (5 bases). V was pared by 1 base and J by 2 bases, with 21 bases between. CDR1 is SNHLY, CDR2 FYNNEI, per germline. The CDR3 consists of 19 residues.